This T cell receptor (beta chain) was identified during a study of identifying expanded T cells in peripheral blood. During the collection period, no donor immune events like infections were recorded. Sequenced by immunoSEQ multiplex PCR; TCRdb stores in-frame clones only, minus some. The sample has tens of thousands of clones, 89% seen once. This CDR3 region has 20 residues. Germline CDR1 reads SGHVS; CDR2 reads FNYEAQ. J gave up 5 bases and V 1 base, and 19 bases lay outside the gene matches. Sequenced input: blood. The genes are TRBV7-6 and TRBJ2-3; 9 bases map to TRBD2. This TCR was recovered from a person aged 18 to 70 in good health. The CDR3 DNA sequence: TGTGCCAGCAGCTTAGGGCCCTTTGAGCGGGCTAGCGGGGAGATAGATACGCAGTATTTT. This sequence encodes CASSLGPFERASGEIDTQYF.